These T cell receptor beta chains were read from a single sample in a study of T-cell memory formation after mild COVID-19. TCRdb used MiXCR to reprocess the 5' RACE reads, holding one entry per CDR3 protein. The sample gives around 410,000 distinct CDR3 sequences, around a quarter of which show up once; around 12% is in the top ten. The sequencing sample was made of PBMCs or a T cell subset sorted from them (not recorded which). The receptors stem from an adult woman who had mild COVID-19 (a few samples of this study predate the infection). Cell type and time point are not known. Both conserved end residues are part of each CDR3.

v_call: TRBV7-2; j_call: TRBJ2-2; cdr3_aa: CASSRDRGPNTGELFF
v_call: TRBV2; j_call: TRBJ2-1; cdr3_aa: CASSEGGLGEFF
v_call: TRBV12-3/TRBV12-4; j_call: TRBJ1-1; cdr3_aa: CASRVDPVVGTEAFF
v_call: TRBV10-3; j_call: TRBJ2-3; cdr3_aa: CAISGTGAGADTQYF
v_call: TRBV18; j_call: TRBJ1-1; cdr3_aa: CASSPPGPMNTEAFF
v_call: TRBV4-1; j_call: TRBJ2-3; cdr3_aa: CASSQDRLAGTDTQYF
v_call: TRBV19; j_call: TRBJ1-5; cdr3_aa: CASKRAGQGSNQPQHF
v_call: TRBV12-3/TRBV12-4; j_call: TRBJ2-2; cdr3_aa: CASRPKNTGELFF
v_call: TRBV2; j_call: TRBJ2-7; cdr3_aa: CASIAGTSGGYEQYF
v_call: TRBV3-1; j_call: TRBJ2-2; cdr3_aa: CASSQDRLPNTGELFF
v_call: TRBV5-1; j_call: TRBJ2-1; cdr3_aa: CASSSGTGTGDEQFF
v_call: TRBV20-1; j_call: TRBJ2-4; cdr3_aa: CSARASGLAKNIQYF
v_call: TRBV6-5; j_call: TRBJ2-2; cdr3_aa: CASSYSGEGQVGELFF
v_call: TRBV24-1; j_call: TRBJ2-2; cdr3_aa: CATMTKRGNTGELFF
v_call: TRBV2; j_call: TRBJ2-2; cdr3_aa: CASSGFGDGELFF
v_call: TRBV20-1; j_call: TRBJ1-5; cdr3_aa: CSAGAGGNQPQHF
v_call: TRBV27; j_call: TRBJ2-7; cdr3_aa: CASSPRQFYEQYF
v_call: TRBV12-3/TRBV12-4; j_call: TRBJ2-5; cdr3_aa: CASRTSGVGQETQYF
v_call: TRBV7-2; j_call: TRBJ2-7; cdr3_aa: CASSLGGTGPLHEQYF
v_call: TRBV4-2; j_call: TRBJ2-7; cdr3_aa: CASSQDRVSSYEQYF
v_call: TRBV14; j_call: TRBJ1-1; cdr3_aa: CASSQGTLNTEAFF
v_call: TRBV5-1; j_call: TRBJ2-5; cdr3_aa: CASRPGTSQETQYF
v_call: TRBV5-1; j_call: TRBJ2-7; cdr3_aa: CASSQDRGSYEQYF
v_call: TRBV4-2; j_call: TRBJ2-1; cdr3_aa: CASSPAVGGRDYNEQFF
v_call: TRBV12-3/TRBV12-4; j_call: TRBJ2-7; cdr3_aa: CASSFSGAYSYEQYF
v_call: TRBV5-4; j_call: TRBJ2-3; cdr3_aa: CASSPLRTGRTDTQYF
v_call: TRBV20-1; j_call: TRBJ1-1; cdr3_aa: CSARDLVGAFF
v_call: TRBV7-2; j_call: TRBJ2-7; cdr3_aa: CASSSGLDVYEQYF
v_call: TRBV9; j_call: TRBJ2-1; cdr3_aa: CASSVDDSNEQFF
v_call: TRBV6-2/TRBV6-3; j_call: TRBJ1-2; cdr3_aa: CASSFPLPEQPGYTF
v_call: TRBV9; j_call: TRBJ2-1; cdr3_aa: CASSGSASSYNEQFF
v_call: TRBV6-5; j_call: TRBJ2-7; cdr3_aa: CASSYSGGTAIYEQYF
v_call: TRBV18; j_call: TRBJ2-7; cdr3_aa: CASSPPNTPGEQYF
v_call: TRBV24-1; j_call: TRBJ2-1; cdr3_aa: CATSDFSGTGVVEQFF
v_call: TRBV28; j_call: TRBJ2-7; cdr3_aa: CASSFQLEQYF
v_call: TRBV5-1; j_call: TRBJ1-1; cdr3_aa: CASSLQGGMNTEAFF
v_call: TRBV11-2; j_call: TRBJ2-1; cdr3_aa: CASSLADRGIF
v_call: TRBV4-1; j_call: TRBJ1-1; cdr3_aa: CASSQVLQGGAEAFF
v_call: TRBV27; j_call: TRBJ2-1; cdr3_aa: CASSLSTGGFYNEQFF
v_call: TRBV7-2; j_call: TRBJ2-1; cdr3_aa: CASSPTVRSYNEQFF
v_call: TRBV24-1; j_call: TRBJ2-7; cdr3_aa: CAIGQGSDEQYF
v_call: TRBV6-2/TRBV6-3; j_call: TRBJ2-1; cdr3_aa: CASSYSRQGPGGEQFF
v_call: TRBV12-3/TRBV12-4; j_call: TRBJ1-2; cdr3_aa: CASSLWDRVDYGYTF
v_call: TRBV6-1; j_call: TRBJ2-7; cdr3_aa: CASSVTRSSYEQYF
v_call: TRBV6-1; j_call: TRBJ2-1; cdr3_aa: CASREGNEQFF
v_call: TRBV30; j_call: TRBJ2-7; cdr3_aa: CAWKGTYEQYF
v_call: TRBV4-2; j_call: TRBJ2-7; cdr3_aa: CASSQVGGADLSYEQYF
v_call: TRBV7-2; j_call: TRBJ1-1; cdr3_aa: CASSLEGLGTLEAFF
v_call: TRBV29-1; j_call: TRBJ2-1; cdr3_aa: CSVEVSYNEQFF
v_call: TRBV4-3; j_call: TRBJ2-7; cdr3_aa: CASSQDYGPYYEQYF
v_call: TRBV7-8; j_call: TRBJ2-3; cdr3_aa: CASTSQGALMDTQYF
v_call: TRBV7-2; j_call: TRBJ2-3; cdr3_aa: CASSTASSGGTTQYF